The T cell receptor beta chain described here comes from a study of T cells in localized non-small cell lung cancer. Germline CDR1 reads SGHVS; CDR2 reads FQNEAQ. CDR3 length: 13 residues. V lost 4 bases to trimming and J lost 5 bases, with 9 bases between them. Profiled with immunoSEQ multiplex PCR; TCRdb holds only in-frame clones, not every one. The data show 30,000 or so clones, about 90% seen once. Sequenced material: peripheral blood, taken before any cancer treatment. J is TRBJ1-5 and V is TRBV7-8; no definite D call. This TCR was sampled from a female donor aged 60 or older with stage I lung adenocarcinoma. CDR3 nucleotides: TGTGCCAGCAGCTCTCAATGGGATCAGCCCCAGCATTTT. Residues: CASSSQWDQPQHF.